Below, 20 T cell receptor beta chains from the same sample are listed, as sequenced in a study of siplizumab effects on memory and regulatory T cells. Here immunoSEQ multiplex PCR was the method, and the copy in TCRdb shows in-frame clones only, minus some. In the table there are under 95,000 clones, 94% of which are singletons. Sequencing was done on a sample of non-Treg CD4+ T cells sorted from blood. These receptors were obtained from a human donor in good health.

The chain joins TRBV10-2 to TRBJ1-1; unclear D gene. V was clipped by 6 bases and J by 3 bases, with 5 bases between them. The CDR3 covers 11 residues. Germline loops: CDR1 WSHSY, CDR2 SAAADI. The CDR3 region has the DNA TGCGCCAGCAGGGGTGACACTGAAGCTTTCTTT. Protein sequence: CASRGDTEAFF.

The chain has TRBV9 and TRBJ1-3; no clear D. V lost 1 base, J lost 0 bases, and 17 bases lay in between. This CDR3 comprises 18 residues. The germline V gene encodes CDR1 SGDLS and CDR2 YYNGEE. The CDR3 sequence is CASSVNPPTSGSGNTIYF. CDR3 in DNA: TGTGCCAGCAGCGTAAATCCGCCAACAAGCGGCTCTGGAAACACCATATATTTT.

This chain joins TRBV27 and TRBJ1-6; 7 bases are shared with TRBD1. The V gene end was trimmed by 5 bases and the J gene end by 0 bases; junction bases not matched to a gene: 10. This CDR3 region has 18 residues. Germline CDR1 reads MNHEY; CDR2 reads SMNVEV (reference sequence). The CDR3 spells CASSPRQGRSSYNSPLHF. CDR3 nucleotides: TGTGCCAGCAGTCCCCGACAGGGAAGAAGCTCCTATAATTCACCCCTCCACTTT.

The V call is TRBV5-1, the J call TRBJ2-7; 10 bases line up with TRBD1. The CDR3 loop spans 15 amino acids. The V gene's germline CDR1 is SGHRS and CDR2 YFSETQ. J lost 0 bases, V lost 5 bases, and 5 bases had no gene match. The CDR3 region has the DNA TGCGCCAGCAGACTGGGACAGGGGATCTCCTACGAGCAGTACTTC. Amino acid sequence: CASRLGQGISYEQYF.

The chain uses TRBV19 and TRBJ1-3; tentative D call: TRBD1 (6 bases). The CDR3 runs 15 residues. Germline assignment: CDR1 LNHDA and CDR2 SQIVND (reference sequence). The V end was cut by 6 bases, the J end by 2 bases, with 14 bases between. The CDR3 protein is CASRRDIQAGNTIYF. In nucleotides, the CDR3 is TGTGCCAGTAGGAGGGACATCCAGGCTGGAAACACCATATATTTT.

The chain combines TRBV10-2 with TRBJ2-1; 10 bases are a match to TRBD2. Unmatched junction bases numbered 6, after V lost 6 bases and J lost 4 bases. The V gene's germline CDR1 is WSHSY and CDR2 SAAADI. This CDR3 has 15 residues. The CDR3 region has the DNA TGCGCCAGCAGCCTAGCGGGGGCCCAATACAATGAGCAGTTCTTC. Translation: CASSLAGAQYNEQFF.

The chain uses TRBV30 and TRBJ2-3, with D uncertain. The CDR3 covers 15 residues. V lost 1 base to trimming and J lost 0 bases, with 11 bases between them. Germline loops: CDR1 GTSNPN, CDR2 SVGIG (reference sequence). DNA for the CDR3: TGTGCCTGGAGTGCCGAACTCCTTAGCACAGATACGCAGTATTTT. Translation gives CAWSAELLSTDTQYF.

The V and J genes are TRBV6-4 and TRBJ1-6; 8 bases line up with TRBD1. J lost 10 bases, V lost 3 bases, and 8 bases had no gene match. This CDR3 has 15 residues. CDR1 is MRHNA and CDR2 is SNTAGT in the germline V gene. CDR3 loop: CASSELAGGKSPLHF. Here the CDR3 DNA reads TGTGCCAGCAGTGAGCTGGCAGGGGGCAAATCACCCCTCCACTTT.

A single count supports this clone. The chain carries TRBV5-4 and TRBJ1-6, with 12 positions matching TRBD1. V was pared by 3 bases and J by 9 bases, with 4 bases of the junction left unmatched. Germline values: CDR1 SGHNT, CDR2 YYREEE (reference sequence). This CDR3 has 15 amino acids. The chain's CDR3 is CASSWTGQGASPLHF. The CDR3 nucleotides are TGTGCCAGCAGCTGGACGGGACAGGGGGCTTCACCCCTCCACTTT.

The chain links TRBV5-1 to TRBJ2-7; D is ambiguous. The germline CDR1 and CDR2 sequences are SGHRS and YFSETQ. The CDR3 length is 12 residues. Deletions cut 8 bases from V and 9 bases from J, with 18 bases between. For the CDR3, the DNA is TGCGCCAGTAATATGGGAAGAGGCGGGCAGTACTTC. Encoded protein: CASNMGRGGQYF.

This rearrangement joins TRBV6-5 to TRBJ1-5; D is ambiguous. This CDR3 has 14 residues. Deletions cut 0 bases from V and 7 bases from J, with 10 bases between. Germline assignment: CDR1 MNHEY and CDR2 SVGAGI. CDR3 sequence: CASSYSGGYQPQHF. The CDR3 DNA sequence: TGTGCCAGCAGTTACTCGGGTGGATACCAGCCCCAGCATTTT.

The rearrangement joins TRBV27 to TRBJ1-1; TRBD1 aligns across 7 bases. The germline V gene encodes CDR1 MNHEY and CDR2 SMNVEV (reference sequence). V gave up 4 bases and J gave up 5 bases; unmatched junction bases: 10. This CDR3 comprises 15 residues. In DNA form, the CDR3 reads TGTGCCAGCAGTTCCCGGACAGGATGGGAAACTGAAGCTTTCTTT. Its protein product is CASSSRTGWETEAFF.

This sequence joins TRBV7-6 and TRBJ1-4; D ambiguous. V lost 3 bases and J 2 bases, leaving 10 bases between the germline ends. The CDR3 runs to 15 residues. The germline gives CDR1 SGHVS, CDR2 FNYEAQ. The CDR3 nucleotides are TGTGCCAGCAGCTTGAGCATTTCCACTAATGAAAAACTGTTTTTT. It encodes CASSLSISTNEKLFF. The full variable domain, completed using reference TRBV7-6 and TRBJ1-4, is GAGVSQSPRYKVTKRGQDVALRCDPISGHVSLYWYRQALGQGPEFLTYFNYEAQQDKSGLPNDRFSAERPEGSISTLTIQRTEQRDSAMYRCASSLSISTNEKLFFGSGTQLSVL.

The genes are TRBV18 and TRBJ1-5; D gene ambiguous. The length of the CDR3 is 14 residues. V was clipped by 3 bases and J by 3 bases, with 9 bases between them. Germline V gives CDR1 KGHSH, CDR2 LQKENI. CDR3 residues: CASSPLGPNQPQHF. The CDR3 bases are TGTGCCAGCTCACCCCTGGGCCCCAATCAGCCCCAGCATTTT.

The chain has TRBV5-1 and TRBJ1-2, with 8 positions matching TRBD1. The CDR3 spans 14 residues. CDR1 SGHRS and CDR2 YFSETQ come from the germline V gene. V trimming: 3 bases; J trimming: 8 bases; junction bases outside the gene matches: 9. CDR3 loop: CASSSTGDGRGYTF. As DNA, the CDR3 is TGCGCCAGCAGCTCGACAGGGGATGGTCGGGGCTACACCTTC.

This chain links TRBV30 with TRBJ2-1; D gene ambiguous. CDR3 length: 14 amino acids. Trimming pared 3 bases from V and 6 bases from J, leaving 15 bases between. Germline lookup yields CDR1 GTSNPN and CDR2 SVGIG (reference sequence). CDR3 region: CAWSLASGFNEQFF. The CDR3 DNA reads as TGTGCCTGGAGCCTGGCTTCAGGTTTCAATGAGCAGTTCTTC.

CDR3 in DNA: TGTGCCAGCAGCATGGTCGCTAACTATGGCTACACCTTC. Translating it yields CASSMVANYGYTF. The chain employs TRBV27 and TRBJ1-2; D is undetermined. The germline V and J ends were trimmed by 6 bases and 0 bases, with 8 bases remaining between them. The CDR3 is made up of 13 amino acids. In germline, CDR1 is MNHEY, CDR2 SMNVEV (reference sequence).

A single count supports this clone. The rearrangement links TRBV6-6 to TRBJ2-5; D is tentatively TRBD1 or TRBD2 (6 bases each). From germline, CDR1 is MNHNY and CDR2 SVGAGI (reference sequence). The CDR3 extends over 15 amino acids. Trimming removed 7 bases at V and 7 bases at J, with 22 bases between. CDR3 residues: CASIPQGGSGGTQYF. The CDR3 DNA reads TGTGCCAGCATCCCCCAAGGGGGGAGTGGTGGGACCCAGTACTTC.

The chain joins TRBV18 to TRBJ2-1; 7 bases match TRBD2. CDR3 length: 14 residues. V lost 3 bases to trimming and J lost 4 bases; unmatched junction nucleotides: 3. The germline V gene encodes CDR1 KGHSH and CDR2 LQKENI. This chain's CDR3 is CASSPASGYNEQFF. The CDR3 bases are TGTGCCAGCTCACCGGCTAGCGGTTACAATGAGCAGTTCTTC. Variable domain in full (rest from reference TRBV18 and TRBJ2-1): NAGVMQNPRHLVRRRGQEARLRCSPMKGHSHVYWYRQLPEEGLKFMVYLQKENIIDESGMPKERFSAEFPKEGPSILRIQQVVRGDSAAYFCASSPASGYNEQFFGPGTRLTVL.

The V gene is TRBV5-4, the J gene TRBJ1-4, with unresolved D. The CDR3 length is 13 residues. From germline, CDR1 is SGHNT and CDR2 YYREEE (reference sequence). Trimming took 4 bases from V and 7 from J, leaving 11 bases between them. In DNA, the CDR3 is TGTGCCAGCAGCCTTCCCATGGGTGAAAAACTGTTTTTT. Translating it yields CASSLPMGEKLFF.